This is a list of T cell receptor beta chains from one sample in a study of shared clonotypes between healthy human individuals. Clones were sequenced by immunoSEQ multiplex PCR, and TCRdb holds only the in-frame ones, with some missing. The sample consists of under 2.5 million clones, roughly 90% of them appearing once. Sequencing was done on a sample of naive CD4+ T cells from PBMCs. Receptor source: a young man in good health. Some clones in this sample may be carry-over from other donors' samples. Both conserved end residues are part of each CDR3. Fields, in order: J gene, D gene, V gene, clone size, CDR3 protein, CDR3 DNA. D genes are given only for firm matches. Only part of the rows carry a size: once, few, many, or a class if the clone is expanded.

j_call: TRBJ2-2
d_call: TRBD2
v_call: TRBV18
clone_size: .
cdr3_aa: CASSSYSGVNTGELFF
cdr3_nt: TGTGCCAGCTCATCCTATAGCGGGGTGAACACCGGGGAGCTGTTTTTT

j_call: TRBJ1-5
d_call: .
v_call: TRBV5-6
clone_size: .
cdr3_aa: CASSSRDGNQPQHF
cdr3_nt: TGTGCCAGCAGTTCCCGGGACGGCAATCAGCCCCAGCATTTT

j_call: TRBJ2-5
d_call: .
v_call: TRBV14
clone_size: .
cdr3_aa: CASSVLGGETQYF
cdr3_nt: TGTGCCAGCAGCGTCCTAGGGGGAGAGACCCAGTACTTC

j_call: TRBJ2-5
d_call: .
v_call: TRBV2
clone_size: once
cdr3_aa: CASSDSTTGETQYF
cdr3_nt: TGTGCCAGCAGTGATTCAACCACGGGGGAGACCCAGTACTTC

j_call: TRBJ1-2
d_call: .
v_call: TRBV19
clone_size: .
cdr3_aa: CASSIRLRLSGYTF
cdr3_nt: TGTGCCAGTAGTATTAGACTGCGGCTATCTGGCTACACCTTC

j_call: TRBJ2-2
d_call: TRBD2
v_call: TRBV2
clone_size: .
cdr3_aa: CASSIGRGGTGELFF
cdr3_nt: TGTGCCAGCAGTATCGGGAGGGGTGGCACCGGGGAGCTGTTTTTT

j_call: TRBJ2-1
d_call: TRBD2
v_call: TRBV6-4
clone_size: .
cdr3_aa: CASSWTSGTYNEQFF
cdr3_nt: TGTGCCAGCAGCTGGACTAGCGGGACCTACAATGAGCAGTTCTTC

j_call: TRBJ1-1
d_call: TRBD1
v_call: TRBV28
clone_size: .
cdr3_aa: CASTGDSTEAFF
cdr3_nt: TGTGCCAGTACAGGGGATAGCACTGAAGCTTTCTTT

j_call: TRBJ2-7
d_call: TRBD2
v_call: TRBV19
clone_size: .
cdr3_aa: CASSIGGGSYEQYF
cdr3_nt: TGTGCCAGTAGTATAGGGGGGGGCTCCTACGAGCAGTACTTC

j_call: TRBJ1-3
d_call: .
v_call: TRBV19
clone_size: .
cdr3_aa: CATSVVSGNTIYF
cdr3_nt: TGTGCCACCTCAGTGGTCTCTGGAAACACCATATATTTT

j_call: TRBJ2-3
d_call: .
v_call: TRBV6-5
clone_size: .
cdr3_aa: CASSGDRTDTQYF
cdr3_nt: TGTGCCAGCAGTGGGGACCGCACAGATACGCAGTATTTT